The clone carrying this TCR beta chain has ten or more counts. In TCRdb, the 5' RACE reads were re-called with MiXCR into one record per CDR3 protein. The sample shows 18,000 or so distinct CDR3 sequences, about 11% of them seen only once. These data originate in a study of neurological immune-mediated disorders. The trim removed 0 bases at V and 4 bases at J, leaving 8 bases unmatched. In germline, CDR1 is LGHNA, CDR2 YSLEER. The CDR3 extends over 17 amino acids. This rearrangement joins TRBV4-3 to TRBJ2-1; 8 bases are shared with TRBD2. This TCR was sampled from a woman in her forties or fifties in good health. Sequencing was done on a sample of CD8+ T cells from blood. Here the CDR3 DNA reads TGCGCCAGCAGCCAAGATTCCAGCGGGAGTTCGTACAATGAGCAGTTCTTC. This translates into CASSQDSSGSSYNEQFF.